This TCR beta chain was sequenced during a study of blood T cell repertoires in COVID-19. Study information: Sites in the United States, Italy and Spain provided acute and convalescent COVID-19 samples.

Sequencing was performed with immunoSEQ multiplex PCR; in TCRdb, only in-frame clones are kept and a portion is missing. The repertoire holds 200,000 to 250,000 clones, about four fifths seen once, with 3% to 4% in the top ten. V lost 2 bases to trimming and J lost 4 bases, with 12 bases between them. The germline V gene encodes CDR1 ENHRY and CDR2 SYGVKD. The CDR3 loop spans 15 amino acids. In this sample, this clone turned up a few times. The rearrangement links TRBV10-3 to TRBJ1-5, with a weak D call TRBD1 (6 bases). The TCR was taken from an elderly woman with acute or convalescent COVID-19. Sequencing was done on a sample of peripheral blood. The CDR3 sequence is CAISEDRIGNQPQHF. CDR3 nucleotides: TGTGCCATCAGTGAGGACAGGATTGGAAATCAGCCCCAGCATTTT.